Listed here are 2 T cell receptor beta chains from one sample, sequenced in a study of cytomegalovirus exposure and HLA in healthy donors. The PCR contained 60 Vbeta and 13 Jbeta primers. TCRdb's table, derived via immunoSEQ multiplex PCR, lists solely in-frame clones and lacks some. Of approximately 150,000 clones in the sample, under 90% are singletons; the top ten hold 2.5%. The sample comprised PBMCs. These receptors all come from a male donor in good health and CMV-seronegative.

The chain employs TRBV4-1 and TRBJ1-1; no definite D call. V lost 1 base and J lost 6, with 15 bases in between. The germline V gene encodes CDR1 MGHRA and CDR2 YSYEKL. This CDR3 region has 15 residues. The DNA of the CDR3 is TGCGCCAGCAGCCAAGGATCAGCGGGATTGTCTGAAGCTTTCTTT. This gives the protein CASSQGSAGLSEAFF.

V is TRBV10-3 and J is TRBJ2-1; 11 bases are a match to TRBD2. The CDR3 runs to 19 residues. CDR1 is ENHRY and CDR2 is SYGVKD in the germline V gene. The J segment lost 6 bases and the V segment lost 0 bases, leaving 13 bases of the junction unmatched. CDR3 bases: TGTGCCATCAGTGAGTCGTGGGCTAGCGGGAGGCTTCCCCTCAATGAGCAGTTCTTC. Protein sequence: CAISESWASGRLPLNEQFF.